Presented here are 10 T cell receptor beta chains from one specimen sequenced in a study of blood T cell repertoires in COVID-19. The repertoire was sequenced with immunoSEQ multiplex PCR; TCRdb's copy has only in-frame clones and lacks some. This table holds under 200,000 clones, around 81% found once. The sequenced sample was peripheral blood. These receptors all come from a man aged 65 to 85 who had recovered from COVID-19.

This clone was found a few times. The chain links TRBV9 to TRBJ2-3; D not resolved. The CDR3 consists of 15 residues. V lost 0 bases and J lost 1, with 9 bases in between. From germline, CDR1 is SGDLS and CDR2 YYNGEE. The CDR3 loop is CASSVDPFGTDTQYF. The CDR3 DNA follows: TGTGCCAGCAGCGTAGATCCCTTTGGCACAGATACGCAGTATTTT. Full variable domain (missing parts from reference TRBV9 and TRBJ2-3): DSGVTQTPKHLITATGQRVTLRCSPRSGDLSVYWYQQSLDQGLQFLIQYYNGEERAKGNILERFSAQQFPDLHSELNLSSLELGDSALYFCASSVDPFGTDTQYFGPGTRLTVL.

The chain employs TRBV10-2 and TRBJ1-2; 8 nucleotides agree with TRBD1. The CDR3 runs 15 residues. V shed 3 bases and J 4 bases; nucleotides not matched to a gene: 7. Looked up from germline, CDR1 is WSHSY and CDR2 is SAAADI. DNA for the CDR3: TGCGCCAGCAGTGAATGGGCAGGGGGCGGCTATGGCTACACCTTC. Amino acids: CASSEWAGGGYGYTF.

The genes are TRBV5-6 and TRBJ2-3; TRBD2 agrees at 10 bases. CDR3 size: 16 residues. V shed 1 base and J 1 base; nucleotides not matched to a gene: 3. CDR1 SGHDT and CDR2 YYEEEE come from the germline V gene. The CDR3 DNA reads TGTGCCAGCAGCTTGCGAGGGACTAGCGGCACAGATACGCAGTATTTT. Protein sequence: CASSLRGTSGTDTQYF. Based on the CDR3 plus reference TRBV5-6 and TRBJ2-3, the full variable domain is DAGVTQSPTHLIKTRGQQVTLRCSPKSGHDTVSWYQQALGQGPQFIFQYYEEEERQRGNFPDRFSGHQFPNYSSELNVNALLLGDSALYLCASSLRGTSGTDTQYFGPGTRLTVL.

This clone came up once. The genes are TRBV19 and TRBJ2-7; 12 bases are shared with TRBD2. The CDR3 length is 17 residues. Germline trimming cut 3 bases from V and 2 bases from J; bases unmatched to any gene: 8. Germline assignment: CDR1 LNHDA and CDR2 SQIVND (reference sequence). CDR3 region: CASSIWPSGRGAYEQYF. CDR3 coding DNA: TGTGCCAGTAGTATCTGGCCTAGCGGGAGGGGTGCCTACGAGCAGTACTTC.

This clone was counted a few times. This sequence joins TRBV7-2 and TRBJ2-3; 12 nucleotides agree with TRBD2. The V gene end was trimmed by 7 bases and the J gene end by 0 bases; junction bases not matched to a gene: 2. The CDR3 sequence is 15 residues long. Germline V gives CDR1 SGHTA, CDR2 FQGNSA. The CDR3, as DNA: TGTGCCAGCAACCTAGCGGGAGGGAGCACAGATACGCAGTATTTT. Its protein product is CASNLAGGSTDTQYF. Supplemented by reference TRBV7-2 and TRBJ2-3, the full variable domain reads GAGVSQSPSNKVTEKGKDVELRCDPISGHTALYWYRQSLGQGLEFLIYFQGNSAPDKSGLPSDRFSAERTGGSVSTLTIQRTQQEDSAVYLCASNLAGGSTDTQYFGPGTRLTVL.

The chain employs TRBV5-1 and TRBJ2-7, with 14 bases identical to TRBD2. V lost 4 bases and J lost 5; bases outside the gene matches: 11. In germline, CDR1 is SGHRS, CDR2 YFSETQ. CDR3 length equals 17 residues. CDR3 coding DNA: TGCGCCAGCAGCGTAGCCGGGACTAGCGGGAGAGGGGACGAGCAGTACTTC. It is translated as CASSVAGTSGRGDEQYF.

This chain connects TRBV6-5 to TRBJ2-3, with D possibly matching TRBD1 (5 bases). Between the trimmed V and J ends, which lost 7 bases and 11 bases, there was a span of 10 bases. Germline-derived CDR1 and CDR2 are MNHEY and SVGAGI. The CDR3 is 10 amino acids. The CDR3 spells CASKGARQYF. CDR3 DNA sequence: TGTGCCAGCAAAGGGGCCAGGCAGTATTTT.

The chain employs TRBV19 and TRBJ1-4, with D uncertain. The V end lost 3 bases, the J end lost 0 bases, and 5 bases lay between the germline ends. The CDR3 totals 14 residues. Germline V gene sequence: CDR1 LNHDA, CDR2 SQIVND (reference sequence). The CDR3 sequence is CASSITATNEKLFF. CDR3 sequence (DNA): TGTGCCAGTAGTATCACTGCAACTAATGAAAAACTGTTTTTT.

The chain carries TRBV28 and TRBJ2-2; D gene uncertain. The germline CDR1 and CDR2 sequences are MDHEN and SYDVKM. The CDR3 has 14 amino acids. Trimming took off 7 bases at V and 4 bases at J, with 13 bases between the two ends. CDR3 residues: CASTSEQLTGELFF. CDR3 nucleotides: TGTGCCAGCACTTCGGAACAGCTCACCGGGGAGCTGTTTTTT.

The V call is TRBV7-9, the J call TRBJ2-1; D is ambiguous. CDR1 is SEHNR and CDR2 is FQNEAQ in the germline V gene (reference sequence). The CDR3 covers 12 residues. V was trimmed by 3 bases and J by 8 bases, leaving 8 bases between them. CDR3 amino acids: CASSFDLYEQFF. The CDR3 bases are TGTGCCAGCAGCTTCGACTTGTATGAGCAGTTCTTC.